This is a list of T cell receptor beta chains from one sample in a study of blood T cell repertoires in COVID-19. TCRdb keeps only in-frame clones here, not all; method: immunoSEQ multiplex PCR. This sample has about 83,000 clones, with around 84% found just once. The sample consisted of peripheral blood. The receptors here all came from a woman over 75 in a cohort sampled during active or convalescent COVID-19. CDR3s include the opening cysteine and the closing phenylalanine or tryptophan. The D gene is left open where the match is weak. A clone size is listed for some rows: how often the clone was seen (once, few, many), or a class if it is expanded.

CDR3 DNA: TGTGCCAGCAGCCCCAGACTAGCTATGGGAGAGACCCAGTACTTC; CDR3 protein: CASSPRLAMGETQYF; D gene: TRBD2; J gene: TRBJ2-5; clone size: NA; V gene: TRBV9
CDR3 DNA: TGTGCCAGCAGCTTAGGGTCAGACAGCACCGGGGAGCTGTTTTTT; CDR3 protein: CASSLGSDSTGELFF; D gene: NA; J gene: TRBJ2-2; clone size: NA; V gene: TRBV7-9
CDR3 DNA: TGTGCCAGTTGGGGGGGACATAACTATGGCTACACCTTC; CDR3 protein: CASWGGHNYGYTF; D gene: NA; J gene: TRBJ1-2; clone size: once; V gene: TRBV6-5
CDR3 DNA: TGTGCCAGCAGTTATGGGACAGGTATTCAGCCCCAGCATTTT; CDR3 protein: CASSYGTGIQPQHF; D gene: TRBD1; J gene: TRBJ1-5; clone size: once; V gene: TRBV6-5
CDR3 DNA: TGTGCCAGTAGTCACCCAGCTAACTATGGCTACACCTTC; CDR3 protein: CASSHPANYGYTF; D gene: NA; J gene: TRBJ1-2; clone size: NA; V gene: TRBV19
CDR3 DNA: TGTGCCAGCAGTATACTCTCCTATGGCTACACCTTC; CDR3 protein: CASSILSYGYTF; D gene: NA; J gene: TRBJ1-2; clone size: NA; V gene: TRBV28
CDR3 DNA: TGTGCCAGCAGTTTACAGGGTCGGTTAACCTACGAGCAGTACTTC; CDR3 protein: CASSLQGRLTYEQYF; D gene: NA; J gene: TRBJ2-7; clone size: NA; V gene: TRBV27
CDR3 DNA: TGTGCCAGCAGCCCATTTGAAATTACCGCGCGGGGTAACACTGAAGCTTTCTTT; CDR3 protein: CASSPFEITARGNTEAFF; D gene: NA; J gene: TRBJ1-1; clone size: NA; V gene: TRBV9
CDR3 DNA: TGTGCCAGCAGCGTAGAGGCTGGGCAACCCTATGGCTACACCTTC; CDR3 protein: CASSVEAGQPYGYTF; D gene: NA; J gene: TRBJ1-2; clone size: NA; V gene: TRBV9
CDR3 DNA: TGTGCCAGCAGCGGAGGAGACTCTGGAAACACCATATATTTT; CDR3 protein: CASSGGDSGNTIYF; D gene: NA; J gene: TRBJ1-3; clone size: NA; V gene: TRBV9
CDR3 DNA: TGTGCCAGCAGCTTGGGTCAGGGGGCCGGGTATGGCTACACCTTC; CDR3 protein: CASSLGQGAGYGYTF; D gene: TRBD1; J gene: TRBJ1-2; clone size: NA; V gene: TRBV5-6
CDR3 DNA: TGTGCCATCAGTGGACAGGGAGATGGCTACACCTTC; CDR3 protein: CAISGQGDGYTF; D gene: TRBD1; J gene: TRBJ1-2; clone size: NA; V gene: TRBV10-3
CDR3 DNA: TGTGCCAGTAGGGGTATACTAGCGGGGTACAATGAGCAGTTCTTC; CDR3 protein: CASRGILAGYNEQFF; D gene: TRBD2; J gene: TRBJ2-1; clone size: NA; V gene: TRBV19
CDR3 DNA: TGTGCCAGCAGTCAACAGGGACAGGGCAATCAGCCCCAGCATTTT; CDR3 protein: CASSQQGQGNQPQHF; D gene: TRBD1; J gene: TRBJ1-5; clone size: NA; V gene: TRBV2
CDR3 DNA: TGTGCCACCTCGGGACAGGGTGACAATGAGCAGTTCTTC; CDR3 protein: CATSGQGDNEQFF; D gene: TRBD1; J gene: TRBJ2-1; clone size: NA; V gene: TRBV24-1
CDR3 DNA: TGTGCCAGTAGTATAAGGCGGGAGCAGTTCTTC; CDR3 protein: CASSIRREQFF; D gene: NA; J gene: TRBJ2-1; clone size: NA; V gene: TRBV19
CDR3 DNA: TGCAGCGTTGAAGATCTGAGGGGGCCGATGAACACTGAAGCTTTCTTT; CDR3 protein: CSVEDLRGPMNTEAFF; D gene: TRBD1; J gene: TRBJ1-1; clone size: NA; V gene: TRBV29-1
CDR3 DNA: TGTGCCACCCGAACCAACAGGAACTATGGCTACACCTTC; CDR3 protein: CATRTNRNYGYTF; D gene: NA; J gene: TRBJ1-2; clone size: NA; V gene: TRBV24-1
CDR3 DNA: TGTGCCAGTAGTAAAACCTCCTTTAGTAGCTATGGCTACACCTTC; CDR3 protein: CASSKTSFSSYGYTF; D gene: NA; J gene: TRBJ1-2; clone size: NA; V gene: TRBV19
CDR3 DNA: TGTGCCACCAGTGAGGGACAGGTTTCCTTCGGCTACACCTTC; CDR3 protein: CATSEGQVSFGYTF; D gene: TRBD1; J gene: TRBJ1-2; clone size: NA; V gene: TRBV24-1
CDR3 DNA: TGCGCCAGCAGCTACACAGGTTACGAGCAGTACTTC; CDR3 protein: CASSYTGYEQYF; D gene: NA; J gene: TRBJ2-7; clone size: NA; V gene: TRBV5-1
CDR3 DNA: TGTGCCAGCAGCCAAGGCCAGGGACTCGGAAACACCATATATTTT; CDR3 protein: CASSQGQGLGNTIYF; D gene: NA; J gene: TRBJ1-3; clone size: NA; V gene: TRBV3-1/TRBV3-2
CDR3 DNA: TGTGCCAGCAGGGGACAGACTGAAGCTTTCTTT; CDR3 protein: CASRGQTEAFF; D gene: TRBD1; J gene: TRBJ1-1; clone size: NA; V gene: TRBV6-6
CDR3 DNA: TGTGCCAGTAGCGGCATTCCGGGTAGTAGTAACACCGGGGAGCTGTTTTTT; CDR3 protein: CASSGIPGSSNTGELFF; D gene: NA; J gene: TRBJ2-2; clone size: NA; V gene: TRBV19
CDR3 DNA: TGTGCCAGCTCACCTGGGACAGGGAATCAGCCCCAGCATTTT; CDR3 protein: CASSPGTGNQPQHF; D gene: TRBD1; J gene: TRBJ1-5; clone size: NA; V gene: TRBV18
CDR3 DNA: TGTGCCACAGGGAATGGAGGAAACACCATATATTTT; CDR3 protein: CATGNGGNTIYF; D gene: NA; J gene: TRBJ1-3; clone size: NA; V gene: TRBV7-9
CDR3 DNA: TGTGCCAGTGGAACAGGGCAGGGTAGCTCCGGGGAGCTGTTTTTT; CDR3 protein: CASGTGQGSSGELFF; D gene: NA; J gene: TRBJ2-2; clone size: NA; V gene: TRBV19
CDR3 DNA: TGCGCCAGCAGCTCCCTAGGGGGCGGCACAGATACGCAGTATTTT; CDR3 protein: CASSSLGGGTDTQYF; D gene: TRBD1; J gene: TRBJ2-3; clone size: NA; V gene: TRBV5-1
CDR3 DNA: TGTGCCAGCAGCGTAAGCCCTACCGGGGAGCTGTTTTTT; CDR3 protein: CASSVSPTGELFF; D gene: NA; J gene: TRBJ2-2; clone size: NA; V gene: TRBV9
CDR3 DNA: TGTGCCAGCAGCCCGGGACTAGCGGGAGTAGAGACCCAGTACTTC; CDR3 protein: CASSPGLAGVETQYF; D gene: TRBD2; J gene: TRBJ2-5; clone size: once; V gene: TRBV5-6
CDR3 DNA: TGTGCCAGCAGCGGGGACAGGGGATATAATTCACCCCTCCACTTT; CDR3 protein: CASSGDRGYNSPLHF; D gene: TRBD1; J gene: TRBJ1-6; clone size: NA; V gene: TRBV9
CDR3 DNA: TGTGCCAGCAGCTTAGTTCTAGGGCAGGGTGGAAACACCATATATTTT; CDR3 protein: CASSLVLGQGGNTIYF; D gene: NA; J gene: TRBJ1-3; clone size: NA; V gene: TRBV7-8
CDR3 DNA: TGTGCCAGCAGCTTACCGGGATCCCACTACGAGCAGTACTTC; CDR3 protein: CASSLPGSHYEQYF; D gene: NA; J gene: TRBJ2-7; clone size: NA; V gene: TRBV7-2
CDR3 DNA: TGCGCCAGCAGCCGCGACAGGGGCGACACTGAAGCTTTCTTT; CDR3 protein: CASSRDRGDTEAFF; D gene: TRBD1; J gene: TRBJ1-1; clone size: NA; V gene: TRBV5-1
CDR3 DNA: TGTGCCAGTAGGACAGGAACCTACGAGCAGTACTTC; CDR3 protein: CASRTGTYEQYF; D gene: NA; J gene: TRBJ2-7; clone size: NA; V gene: TRBV19
CDR3 DNA: TGTGCCAGCAGTTATGAAGGGGCTAGGTTCGGGGATACGCAGTATTTT; CDR3 protein: CASSYEGARFGDTQYF; D gene: NA; J gene: TRBJ2-3; clone size: NA; V gene: TRBV6-6
CDR3 DNA: TGCGCCAGCAGCTTTAGCGGGGGACTATCCTACTTC; CDR3 protein: CASSFSGGLSYF; D gene: TRBD2; J gene: TRBJ2-7; clone size: NA; V gene: TRBV5-1
CDR3 DNA: TGTGCCAGCTCACCGGGGGGGGTCAATCAGCCCCAGCATTTT; CDR3 protein: CASSPGGVNQPQHF; D gene: NA; J gene: TRBJ1-5; clone size: NA; V gene: TRBV18
CDR3 DNA: TGTGCCAGCAGCACCGAGGGACAGGGGGCGACTGGCTACACCTTC; CDR3 protein: CASSTEGQGATGYTF; D gene: TRBD1; J gene: TRBJ1-2; clone size: NA; V gene: TRBV28
CDR3 DNA: TGTGCCAGCAGCTCCACCCGCGGGAGTTACGAGCAGTACTTC; CDR3 protein: CASSSTRGSYEQYF; D gene: TRBD2; J gene: TRBJ2-7; clone size: NA; V gene: TRBV11-3
CDR3 DNA: TGTGCCTGGACCAACGGGGGAGGGAACACTGAAGCTTTCTTT; CDR3 protein: CAWTNGGGNTEAFF; D gene: NA; J gene: TRBJ1-1; clone size: NA; V gene: TRBV30
CDR3 DNA: TGTGCCAGCAGCCCGACAGGGCGAACGAATGTTTTTGGGGAAAAACTGTTTTTT; CDR3 protein: CASSPTGRTNVFGEKLFF; D gene: TRBD1; J gene: TRBJ1-4; clone size: NA; V gene: TRBV7-9